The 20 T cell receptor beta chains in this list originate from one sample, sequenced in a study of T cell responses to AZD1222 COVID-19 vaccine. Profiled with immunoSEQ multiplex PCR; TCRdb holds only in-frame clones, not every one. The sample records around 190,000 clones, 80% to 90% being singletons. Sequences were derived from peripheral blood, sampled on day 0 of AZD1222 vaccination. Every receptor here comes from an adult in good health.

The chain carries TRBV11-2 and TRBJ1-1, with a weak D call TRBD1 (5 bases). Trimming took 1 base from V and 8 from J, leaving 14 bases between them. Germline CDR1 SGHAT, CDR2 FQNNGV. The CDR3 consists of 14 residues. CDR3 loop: CASSLGDLGGEAFF. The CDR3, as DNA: TGTGCCAGCAGCTTAGGCGATCTGGGGGGAGAAGCTTTCTTT.

CDR3 region: CASSKGDRDPYEQYF. DNA of the CDR3: TGTGCCAGCAGCAAAGGAGACAGGGACCCCTACGAGCAGTACTTC. The genes are TRBV21-1 and TRBJ2-7; no check of the table's D call, TRBD1, against the DNA was made. TRBV21-1 is a known pseudogene. CDR3 size: 15 residues.

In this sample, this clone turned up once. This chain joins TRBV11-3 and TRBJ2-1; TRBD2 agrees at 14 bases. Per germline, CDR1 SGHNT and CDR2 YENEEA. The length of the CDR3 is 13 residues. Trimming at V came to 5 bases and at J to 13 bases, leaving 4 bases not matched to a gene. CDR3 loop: CASSKGTSGGQFF. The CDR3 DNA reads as TGTGCCAGCAGCAAGGGGACTAGCGGGGGTCAGTTCTTC.

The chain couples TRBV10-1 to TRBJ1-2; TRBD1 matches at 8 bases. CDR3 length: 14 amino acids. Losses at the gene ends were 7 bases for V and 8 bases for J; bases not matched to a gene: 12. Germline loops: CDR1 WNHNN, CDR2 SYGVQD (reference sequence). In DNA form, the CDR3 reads TGCGCCAGCACTGACAGGGGTTACGCGGGGGGCTACACCTTC. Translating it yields CASTDRGYAGGYTF.

The CDR3 DNA is TGTGCCAGCAGCGCATCCGGGACAGGTCTTTACTTC. Protein product: CASSASGTGLYF. The rearrangement joins TRBV9 to TRBJ2-7, with 8 bases aligning to TRBD1. This CDR3 has 12 residues. Germline assignment: CDR1 SGDLS and CDR2 YYNGEE. V lost 3 bases to trimming and J lost 13 bases; unmatched junction nucleotides: 9.

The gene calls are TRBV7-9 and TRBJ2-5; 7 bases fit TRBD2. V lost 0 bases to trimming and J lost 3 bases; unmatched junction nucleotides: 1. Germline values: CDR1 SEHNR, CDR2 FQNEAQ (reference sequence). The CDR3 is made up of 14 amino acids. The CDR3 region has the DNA TGTGCCAGCAGCTTAGCGGGAGGGAAAGAGACCCAGTACTTC. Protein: CASSLAGGKETQYF.

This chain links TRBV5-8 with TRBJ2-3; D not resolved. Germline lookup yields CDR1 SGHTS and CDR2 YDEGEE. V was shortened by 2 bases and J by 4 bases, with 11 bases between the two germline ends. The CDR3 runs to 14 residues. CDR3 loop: CASSFSDVADTQYF. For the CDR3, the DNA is TGTGCCAGCAGCTTTTCTGACGTGGCAGATACGCAGTATTTT. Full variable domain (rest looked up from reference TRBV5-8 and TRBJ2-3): EAGVTQSPTHLIKTRGQQATLRCSPISGHTSVYWYQQALGLGLQFLLWYDEGEERNRGNFPPRFSGRQFPNYSSELNVNALELEDSALYLCASSFSDVADTQYFGPGTRLTVL.

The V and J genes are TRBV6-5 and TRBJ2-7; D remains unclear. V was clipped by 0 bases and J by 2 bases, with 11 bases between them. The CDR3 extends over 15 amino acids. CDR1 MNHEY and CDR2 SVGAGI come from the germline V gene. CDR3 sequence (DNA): TGTGCCAGCAGTTACTCGAGGTGGACCCCCTACGAGCAGTACTTC. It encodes CASSYSRWTPYEQYF.

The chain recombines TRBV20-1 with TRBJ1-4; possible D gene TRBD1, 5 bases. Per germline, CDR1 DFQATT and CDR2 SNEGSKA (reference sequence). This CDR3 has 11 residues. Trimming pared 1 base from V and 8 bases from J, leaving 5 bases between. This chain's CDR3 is CSARGGEKLFF. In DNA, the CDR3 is TGCAGTGCTAGAGGGGGGGAAAAACTGTTTTTT.

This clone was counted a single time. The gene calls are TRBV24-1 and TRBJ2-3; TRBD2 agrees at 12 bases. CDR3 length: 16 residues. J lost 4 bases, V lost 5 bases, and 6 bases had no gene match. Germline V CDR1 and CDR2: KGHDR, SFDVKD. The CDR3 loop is CATSASGGAWADTQYF. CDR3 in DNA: TGTGCCACCAGTGCTAGCGGGGGGGCTTGGGCAGATACGCAGTATTTT.

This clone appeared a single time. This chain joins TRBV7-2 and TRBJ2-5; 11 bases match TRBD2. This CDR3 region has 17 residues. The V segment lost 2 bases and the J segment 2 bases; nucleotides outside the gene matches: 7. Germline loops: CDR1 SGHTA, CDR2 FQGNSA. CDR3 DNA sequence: TGTGCCAGCAGCTTACACGCGACTAGCGGGGTACAAGAGACCCAGTACTTC. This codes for CASSLHATSGVQETQYF. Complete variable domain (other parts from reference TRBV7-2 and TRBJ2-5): GAGVSQSPSNKVTEKGKDVELRCDPISGHTALYWYRQSLGQGLEFLIYFQGNSAPDKSGLPSDRFSAERTGGSVSTLTIQRTQQEDSAVYLCASSLHATSGVQETQYFGPGTRLLVL.

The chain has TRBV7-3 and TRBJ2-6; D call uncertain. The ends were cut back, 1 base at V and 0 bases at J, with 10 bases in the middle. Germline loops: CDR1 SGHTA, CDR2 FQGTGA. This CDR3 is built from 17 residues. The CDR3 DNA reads TGTGCCAGCAGCTTAAATCCGGTTAGCTCTGGGGCCAACGTCCTGACTTTC. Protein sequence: CASSLNPVSSGANVLTF.

As DNA, the CDR3 is TGTGCCAGCTCACGGGGGACGGGCGGAGGCAATCAGCCCCAGCATTTT. Protein product: CASSRGTGGGNQPQHF. The chain employs TRBV18 and TRBJ1-5, with TRBD1 as a possible D gene (5 bases). Per the germline V gene, CDR1 is KGHSH and CDR2 is LQKENI. Trimming removed 4 bases from V and 2 bases from J, with 15 bases in between. The CDR3 loop spans 16 amino acids. Using reference TRBV18 and TRBJ1-5 for the parts outside the CDR3, the full variable domain is NAGVMQNPRHLVRRRGQEARLRCSPMKGHSHVYWYRQLPEEGLKFMVYLQKENIIDESGMPKERFSAEFPKEGPSILRIQQVVRGDSAAYFCASSRGTGGGNQPQHFGDGTRLSIL.

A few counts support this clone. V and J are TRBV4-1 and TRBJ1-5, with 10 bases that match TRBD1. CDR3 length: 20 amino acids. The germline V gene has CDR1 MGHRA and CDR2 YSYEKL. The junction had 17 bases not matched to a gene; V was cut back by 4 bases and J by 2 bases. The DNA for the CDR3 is TGCGCCAGCAGCCTCCGAAGACAAGTCGGACAGGGGGATGGCAATCAGCCCCAGCATTTT. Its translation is CASSLRRQVGQGDGNQPQHF.

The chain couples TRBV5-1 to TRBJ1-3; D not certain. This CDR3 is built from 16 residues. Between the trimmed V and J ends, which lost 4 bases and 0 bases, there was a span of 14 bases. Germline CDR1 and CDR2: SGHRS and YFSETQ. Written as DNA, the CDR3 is TGCGCCAGCAGCACCAAACCTCCTGACTCTGGAAACACCATATATTTT. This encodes CASSTKPPDSGNTIYF.

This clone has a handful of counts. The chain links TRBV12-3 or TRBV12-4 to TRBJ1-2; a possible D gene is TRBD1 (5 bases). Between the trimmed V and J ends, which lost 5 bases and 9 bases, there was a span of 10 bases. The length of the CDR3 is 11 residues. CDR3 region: CASSQGGSYTF. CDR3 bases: TGTGCCAGCAGTCAGGGTGGTAGCTACACCTTC.

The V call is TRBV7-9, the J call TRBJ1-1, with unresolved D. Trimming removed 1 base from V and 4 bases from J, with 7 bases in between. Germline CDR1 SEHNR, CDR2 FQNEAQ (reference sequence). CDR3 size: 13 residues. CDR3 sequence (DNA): TGTGCCAGCAGCTTAGGATCGGTCACTGAAGCTTTCTTT. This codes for CASSLGSVTEAFF.

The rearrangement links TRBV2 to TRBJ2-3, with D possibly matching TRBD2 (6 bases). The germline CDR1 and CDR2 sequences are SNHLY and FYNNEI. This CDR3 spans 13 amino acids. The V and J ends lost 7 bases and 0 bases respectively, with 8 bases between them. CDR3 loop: CASKRESTDTQYF. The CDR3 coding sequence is TGTGCCAGCAAACGGGAGAGCACAGATACGCAGTATTTT. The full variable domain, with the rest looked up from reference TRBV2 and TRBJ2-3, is EPEVTQTPSHQVTQMGQEVILRCVPISNHLYFYWYRQILGQKVEFLVSFYNNEISEKSEIFDDQFSVERPDGSNFTLKIRSTKLEDSAMYFCASKRESTDTQYFGPGTRLTVL.

The CDR3 spells CASSRPLAGGGNEQFF. For the CDR3, the DNA is TGTGCCAGCAGCCGCCCGCTAGCGGGGGGGGGCAATGAGCAGTTCTTC. The chain is built from TRBV27 and TRBJ2-1; 12 positions agree with TRBD2. The V gene end was trimmed by 6 bases and the J gene end by 6 bases; junction bases not matched to a gene: 9. CDR3 length: 16 amino acids. The germline CDR1 and CDR2 sequences are MNHEY and SMNVEV (reference sequence).

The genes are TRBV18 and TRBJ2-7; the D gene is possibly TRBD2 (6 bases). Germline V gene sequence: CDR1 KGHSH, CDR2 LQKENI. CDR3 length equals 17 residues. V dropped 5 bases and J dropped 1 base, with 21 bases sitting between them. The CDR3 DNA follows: TGTGCCAGCTCAGGTCCCGGGGGAGGTCGAACGTCCTACGAGCAGTACTTC. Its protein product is CASSGPGGGRTSYEQYF.